Following are 5 T cell receptor beta chains from one sample sequenced in a study of breast tumors, draining lymph nodes, adjacent tissues. Breast cancer patients provided tissue from their axillary draining lymph nodes. TCRdb recomputed calls from the multiplex PCR reads with MiXCR, one row per CDR3 protein. The sample lists 100,000 or so distinct CDR3 sequences, 21% occurring once. The sample was axillary lymph node tissue. Source of these receptors: a female donor with breast cancer. Some clones in this sample may be carry-over from other donors' samples.

In this sample, this clonotype turned up a few times. The chain is built from TRBV19 and TRBJ1-1; possible D gene TRBD1, 6 bases. Between the trimmed V and J ends, which lost 3 bases and 4 bases, there was a span of 12 bases. The CDR3 is 14 residues long. CDR1 is LNHDA and CDR2 is SQIVND in the germline V gene (reference sequence). The CDR3 nucleotides are TGTGCCAGTAGTATCGGAGGAGGGGGCACTGAAGCTTTCTTT. Its translation: CASSIGGGGTEAFF.

The genes are TRBV20-1 and TRBJ1-2, with D unclear. The germline gives CDR1 DFQATT, CDR2 SNEGSKA (reference sequence). This CDR3 region has 16 residues. The V end was cut by 6 bases, the J end by 0 bases, with 20 bases between. The CDR3 loop is CSAPPNHRLANYGYTF. The DNA of the CDR3 is TGCAGTGCCCCGCCAAATCACAGATTAGCTAACTATGGCTACACCTTC.

This clonotype was observed at least ten times. This chain connects TRBV2 to TRBJ2-5, with 7 positions matching TRBD2. Unmatched junction bases numbered 5, after V lost 2 bases and J lost 5 bases. This CDR3 is 14 amino acids long. Germline loops: CDR1 SNHLY, CDR2 FYNNEI. The CDR3 bases are TGTGCCAGCAGTGAACGAGAAGCGGGGGAGACCCAGTACTTC. This translates into CASSEREAGETQYF.

This clonotype was detected many times. J is TRBJ2-5 and V is TRBV10-2; 14 nucleotides line up with TRBD2. Unmatched junction bases numbered 4, after V lost 6 bases and J lost 1 base. Germline CDR1 is WSHSY and CDR2 is SAAADI. The CDR3 has 16 residues. The DNA of the CDR3 is TGCGCCAGCAGGAAGGGACTAGCGGGGGTCCAAGAGACCCAGTACTTC. Translated: CASRKGLAGVQETQYF.

This clonotype was observed many times. This sequence joins TRBV20-1 and TRBJ2-7; TRBD1 agrees at 8 bases. The germline CDR1 and CDR2 sequences are DFQATT and SNEGSKA (reference sequence). The trim removed 2 bases at V and 6 bases at J, leaving 6 bases unmatched. CDR3 length equals 13 residues. The CDR3, as DNA: TGCAGTGCTAGACAGGGGGCGCAAGGCGAGCAGTACTTC. Encoded protein: CSARQGAQGEQYF.